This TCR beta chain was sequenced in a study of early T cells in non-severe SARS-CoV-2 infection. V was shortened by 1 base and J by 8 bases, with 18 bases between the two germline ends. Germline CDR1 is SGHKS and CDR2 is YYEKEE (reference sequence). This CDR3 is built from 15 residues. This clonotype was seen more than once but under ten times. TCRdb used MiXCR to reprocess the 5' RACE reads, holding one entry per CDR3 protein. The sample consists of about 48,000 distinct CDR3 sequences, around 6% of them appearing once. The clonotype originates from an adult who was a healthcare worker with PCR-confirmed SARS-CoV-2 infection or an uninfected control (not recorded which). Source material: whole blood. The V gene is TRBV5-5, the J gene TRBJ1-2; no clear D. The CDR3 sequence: CASSLRVPATWGYTF. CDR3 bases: TGTGCCAGCAGCTTGCGAGTTCCAGCAACTTGGGGCTACACCTTC.